Listed below are T cell receptor beta chains from one sample, sequenced in a study of cytomegalovirus exposure and HLA in healthy donors. Sequenced by immunoSEQ multiplex PCR; TCRdb stores in-frame clones only, minus some. The sample records roughly 120,000 clones, more than 60% being singletons. Sequencing used PBMCs. The receptors originated from a woman between 40 and 50 years old in good health and CMV-seronegative. Each CDR3 is given with its conserved first and last residue. The D gene is left open where the match is weak. Clone size is stated in some rows and not others, as once, few, many or a class when expanded.

D gene	V gene	clone size	J gene	CDR3 protein	CDR3 DNA
TRBD2	TRBV6-1	medium-sized	TRBJ2-7	CASSEDVAGAAYEQYF	TGTGCCAGCAGTGAAGATGTAGCGGGAGCCGCCTACGAGCAGTACTTC
TRBD2	TRBV5-1	few	TRBJ2-5	CASSLGRATETQYF	TGCGCCAGCAGCTTAGGGAGGGCCACAGAGACCCAGTACTTC
-	TRBV9	-	TRBJ1-2	CASSERQANYGYTF	TGTGCCAGCAGCGAGAGACAGGCTAACTATGGCTACACCTTC
TRBD1	TRBV28	-	TRBJ2-4	CASSGQGLNIQYF	TGTGCCAGCTCGGGACAGGGGCTAAACATTCAGTACTTC
-	TRBV6-1	-	TRBJ1-1	CASSERNRENTEAFF	TGTGCCAGCAGTGAACGCAACCGGGAGAACACTGAAGCTTTCTTT
TRBD1	TRBV5-5	-	TRBJ2-7	CASSRAGTGVSYEQYF	TGTGCCAGCAGCCGGGCCGGGACAGGGGTATCCTACGAGCAGTACTTC
-	TRBV6-1	-	TRBJ2-7	CASSALFLYEQYF	TGTGCCAGCAGTGCCCTCTTCCTATACGAGCAGTACTTC
-	TRBV7-3	few	TRBJ2-1	CASSARRDHEQFF	TGTGCCAGCAGCGCCCGGAGGGACCATGAGCAGTTCTTC
-	TRBV7-8	few	TRBJ2-5	CASSSPAGVVETQYF	TGTGCCAGCAGCTCCCCCGCCGGGGTTGTAGAGACCCAGTACTTC
TRBD1	TRBV5-1	-	TRBJ1-2	CASSLLGQGGGYTF	TGCGCCAGCAGCTTGTTGGGACAGGGCGGTGGCTACACCTTC
-	TRBV4-1	-	TRBJ1-2	CASSQGADGYTF	TGCGCCAGCAGCCAGGGGGCGGACGGCTACACCTTC
TRBD2	TRBV4-1	-	TRBJ2-1	CASSQLYTGTSGRNEQFF	TGCGCCAGCAGCCAACTTTATACCGGGACTAGCGGGAGAAATGAGCAGTTCTTC
-	TRBV11-2	-	TRBJ1-2	CASSSTKTGYYGYTF	TGTGCCAGCAGCTCCACCAAGACAGGATACTATGGCTACACCTTC
TRBD1	TRBV5-4	-	TRBJ2-5	CASSSGGLGQETQYF	TGTGCCAGCAGTTCAGGGGGTTTAGGGCAAGAGACCCAGTACTTC
TRBD1	TRBV4-2	-	TRBJ1-1	CASSQDFARQGGTEAFF	TGTGCCAGCAGCCAAGACTTTGCACGACAGGGAGGAACTGAAGCTTTCTTT
-	TRBV7-3	-	TRBJ1-1	CASSLATGLNTEAFF	TGTGCCAGCAGCTTAGCCACAGGTTTGAACACTGAAGCTTTCTTT
TRBD2	TRBV7-9	-	TRBJ2-7	CASSHPGTSGESSYEQYF	TGTGCCAGCAGCCACCCCGGGACTAGCGGGGAGAGCTCCTACGAGCAGTACTTC
-	TRBV10-1	-	TRBJ2-6	CASADRGGSGANVLTF	TGCGCCAGCGCCGATCGGGGTGGCTCTGGGGCCAACGTCCTGACTTTC
-	TRBV4-2	-	TRBJ2-3	CASSPRGSGGTDTQYF	TGTGCCAGCAGCCCCCGGGGTAGCGGAGGCACAGATACGCAGTATTTT
-	TRBV4-3	-	TRBJ1-4	CASSQDFGGGGEKLFF	TGCGCCAGCAGCCAAGATTTCGGGGGAGGTGGAGAAAAACTGTTTTTT